The 14 T cell receptor beta chains below come from one sample, sequenced in a study of beta chain features in type 1 diabetes. General study findings and limits: Significant though moderate, a shortening of TCRB CDR3s appeared in all four CD4+ subsets of Type 1 diabetes patients.

For these receptors, no antigen is known. Expressed TCRB transcripts were sequenced because the isolated RNA had all been reverse transcribed beforehand. The table came from immunoSEQ multiplex PCR; TCRdb's copy has only in-frame clones and leaves some out. The repertoire holds over 650,000 clones, with 11% to 15% as singletons. The sample was naive CD4+ T cells from blood. These receptors were taken from a man aged 18 to 29 with type 1 diabetes.

The chain joins TRBV7-2 to TRBJ2-7; no clear D. Trimming shortened V by 1 base and J by 1 base, and 8 bases separated the two germline ends. The germline V gene encodes CDR1 SGHTA and CDR2 FQGNSA. The CDR3 spans 14 residues. The CDR3, as DNA: TGTGCCAGCAGCTTAGGTCCGGAATCCTACGAGCAGTACTTC. Translation: CASSLGPESYEQYF.

This clone occurred a few times. This chain links TRBV28 with TRBJ2-1; D may be TRBD1 (6 bases). Trimming took off 7 bases at V and 10 bases at J, with 14 bases between the two ends. The germline gives CDR1 MDHEN, CDR2 SYDVKM. The CDR3 length is 12 residues. In nucleotides, the CDR3 is TGTGCCAGCACAACAGGGAAGGGCGAGCAGTTCTTC. This gives the protein CASTTGKGEQFF.

The chain joins TRBV23-1 to TRBJ2-7, with D perhaps TRBD1 (6 bases). TRBV23-1 is flagged as an ORF with uncertain function. This CDR3 is 18 amino acids long. Between the trimmed V and J ends, which lost 0 bases and 4 bases, there was a span of 22 bases. CDR3 sequence (DNA): TGCGCCAGCAGTCAATCGCCCCCCGGGCGCACAGGGACGTACGAGCAGTACTTC. It yields the protein CASSQSPPGRTGTYEQYF.

In this sample, this clone turned up a few times. This chain connects TRBV6-5 to TRBJ2-7, with 12 bases lining up with TRBD1. The length of the CDR3 is 15 residues. V lost 2 bases to trimming and J lost 6 bases; unmatched junction nucleotides: 5. Germline lookup yields CDR1 MNHEY and CDR2 SVGAGI. The CDR3 region has the DNA TGTGCCAGCAGTTACCTCGGGACAGGGGGCTCCGAGCAGTACTTC. Its translation: CASSYLGTGGSEQYF.

The chain couples TRBV5-1 to TRBJ2-2, with 9 positions matching TRBD2. J lost 4 bases, V lost 0 bases, and 10 bases had no gene match. The length of the CDR3 is 18 residues. Germline CDR1 reads SGHRS; CDR2 reads YFSETQ. The chain's CDR3 is CASSLGLAASYRTGELFF. The CDR3 bases are TGCGCCAGCAGCTTGGGACTAGCGGCCTCCTATCGCACCGGGGAGCTGTTTTTT.

The rearrangement uses TRBV4-3 and TRBJ1-2; D gene ambiguous. V was pared by 0 bases and J by 0 bases, with 11 bases between. CDR3 length: 16 residues. Germline CDR1 LGHNA, CDR2 YSLEER. The CDR3 protein is CASSQDFKEANYGYTF. The CDR3 DNA is TGCGCCAGCAGCCAAGATTTCAAGGAGGCTAACTATGGCTACACCTTC.

The J gene is TRBJ2-3, the V gene TRBV29-1; 7 positions agree with TRBD1. Trimming cost V 7 bases and J 4 bases; bases outside gene matches: 11. The germline gives CDR1 SQVTM, CDR2 ANQGSEA. This CDR3 is 14 amino acids long. The CDR3 nucleotides are TGCAGCGCTGTCGGACAGGTGCTTGCAGATACGCAGTATTTT. Protein: CSAVGQVLADTQYF.

The gene calls are TRBV4-2 and TRBJ2-7; TRBD2 aligns across 10 bases. The ends lost 0 bases at V and 7 bases at J; junction bases unmatched: 9. The CDR3 is 16 amino acids. Looked up from germline, CDR1 is LGHNA and CDR2 is YNFKEQ. This CDR3 is CASSQDWLAGGGEQYF. DNA for the CDR3: TGTGCCAGCAGCCAAGATTGGTTAGCGGGAGGTGGAGAGCAGTACTTC.

This clone was detected only a few times. The J gene is TRBJ2-2, the V gene TRBV6-5; D may be TRBD2 (6 bases). The length of the CDR3 is 14 residues. The V and J ends lost 8 bases and 4 bases respectively, with 14 bases between them. CDR1 and CDR2 from the germline V gene are MNHEY and SVGAGI. The CDR3 region is CASLDYFGTGELFF. The CDR3 DNA sequence: TGTGCCAGCCTGGACTATTTTGGCACCGGGGAGCTGTTTTTT.

There are a few counts of this clone. This sequence joins TRBV30 and TRBJ1-5; D is possibly TRBD1 (6 bases). CDR3 size: 13 residues. CDR1 is GTSNPN and CDR2 is SVGIG in the germline V gene (reference sequence). The V gene lost 7 bases and the J gene lost 2 bases, with 12 bases spanning the gap. The CDR3 protein is CALREGGNQPQHF. CDR3 in DNA: TGTGCCTTAAGAGAGGGGGGCAATCAGCCCCAGCATTTT.

V is TRBV2 and J is TRBJ1-5; possible D gene TRBD1, 6 bases. V lost 8 bases to trimming and J lost 4 bases, with 18 bases between them. Germline CDR1 SNHLY, CDR2 FYNNEI. The CDR3 extends over 15 amino acids. The CDR3 bases are TGTGCCAGCTCTCGAGGAAGGGGACATAATCAGCCCCAGCATTTT. Translating it yields CASSRGRGHNQPQHF.

This clone was counted a few times. Other DNA sequences in this specimen translate into the identical CDR3. The chain uses TRBV30 and TRBJ1-1; D ambiguous. V was pared by 0 bases and J by 5 bases, with 10 bases between. From germline, CDR1 is GTSNPN and CDR2 SVGIG (reference sequence). The CDR3 contains 13 residues. The CDR3 is CAWSVDRGTEAFF. CDR3 coding DNA: TGTGCCTGGAGTGTAGACCGGGGAACTGAAGCTTTCTTT.

There are a few counts of this clone. This rearrangement joins TRBV28 to TRBJ2-7; D not resolved. The V gene lost 3 bases and the J gene lost 3 bases, with 12 bases spanning the gap. Germline CDR1 reads MDHEN; CDR2 reads SYDVKM. The CDR3 sequence is 14 residues long. In nucleotides, the CDR3 is TGTGCCAGCAGTTTGAGGCAGATCGTCTACGAGCAGTACTTC. This codes for CASSLRQIVYEQYF.

The chain combines TRBV6-5 with TRBJ2-5; the match to TRBD2 covers 8 bases. The CDR3 is 15 amino acids. V was pared by 2 bases and J by 7 bases, with 9 bases of the junction left unmatched. CDR1 is MNHEY and CDR2 is SVGAGI in the germline V gene. The chain's CDR3 is CASSYMRGDGGTQYF. In DNA, the CDR3 is TGTGCCAGCAGTTACATGCGGGGGGACGGGGGGACCCAGTACTTC.